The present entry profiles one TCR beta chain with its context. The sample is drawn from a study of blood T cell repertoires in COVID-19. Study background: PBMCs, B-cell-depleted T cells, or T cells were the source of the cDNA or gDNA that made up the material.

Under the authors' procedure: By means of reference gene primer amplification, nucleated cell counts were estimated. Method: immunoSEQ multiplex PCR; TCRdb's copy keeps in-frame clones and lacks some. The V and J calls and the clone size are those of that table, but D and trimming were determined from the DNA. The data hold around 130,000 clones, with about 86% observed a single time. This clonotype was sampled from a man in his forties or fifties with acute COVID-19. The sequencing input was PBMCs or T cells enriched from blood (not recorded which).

CDR3 nucleotides: TGTGCCAGTAGTTGGGGCCTCCAAGAGACCCAGTACTTC. This encodes CASSWGLQETQYF. This chain links TRBV19 with TRBJ2-5, with D possibly matching TRBD1 (5 bases). The V gene lost 5 bases and the J gene lost 1 base, with 8 bases spanning the gap. In germline, CDR1 is LNHDA, CDR2 SQIVND (reference sequence). This CDR3 comprises 13 residues.